This is a list of T cell receptor beta chains from one sample in a study of blood T cell repertoires in COVID-19. Sequencing was performed with immunoSEQ multiplex PCR; in TCRdb, only in-frame clones are kept and a portion is missing. The sample consists of under 150,000 clones, less than 90% of them appearing once. Sequencing used PBMCs or T cells enriched from blood (not recorded which). Source of these receptors: a woman aged 45-65 years who had recovered from COVID-19. Each CDR3 is given with its conserved first and last residue. Each record gives: D gene, clone size, J gene, V gene, CDR3 DNA, CDR3 protein. A D gene is named only where the DNA matches it firmly. Rows give clone size only sometimes, using once, few, many, or a class for an expanded clone.

>TRBD1|.|TRBJ1-1|TRBV5-1
TGCGCCAGCAGGCTAGACAGGGGCACTGAAGCTTTCTTT
CASRLDRGTEAFF
>TRBD2|.|TRBJ2-7|TRBV5-6
TGTGCCAGCAGCTTGGCGGCTAGCGGGGGCCACTCCTACGAGCAGTACTTC
CASSLAASGGHSYEQYF
>.|.|TRBJ1-2|TRBV19
TGTGCCAGTAGTATAGTCCGGGTCGGATATGGCTACACCTTC
CASSIVRVGYGYTF
>.|few|TRBJ2-5|TRBV7-6
TGTGCCAGCAGCTTAGACAGGACAGAGACCCAGTACTTC
CASSLDRTETQYF
>TRBD1|.|TRBJ2-1|TRBV7-8
TGTGCCAGCAGCCTTCGATTGACAGGGGGTGGTGAGCAGTTCTTC
CASSLRLTGGGEQFF
>.|.|TRBJ2-7|TRBV7-3
TGTGCCAGCAGCTTTTCAGGGGACTCCTACGAGCAGTACTTC
CASSFSGDSYEQYF
>.|.|TRBJ2-1|TRBV2
TGTGCCAGCAGTGTCCCCTTCTCCTACAATGAGCAGTTCTTC
CASSVPFSYNEQFF
>.|.|TRBJ1-4|TRBV6-5
TGTGCCAGCACCCTCGGGGGAGGTTTGCTGTTTTTT
CASTLGGGLLFF
>TRBD1|once|TRBJ2-5|TRBV7-9
TGTGCCAGCAGCTTAGTCGGGACAGGGAGAGGGACCCAGTACTTC
CASSLVGTGRGTQYF
>.|.|TRBJ2-2|TRBV29-1
TGCAGCGGATCGGGACTCGCACCCGGGGAGCTGTTTTTT
CSGSGLAPGELFF
>TRBD2|.|TRBJ2-3|TRBV5-4
TGTGCCAGCAGCTTAACTAGCGGGGGAATAACAGATACGCAGTATTTT
CASSLTSGGITDTQYF
>TRBD2|.|TRBJ2-5|TRBV3-1/TRBV3-2
TGTGCCAGCAGCCCGCTAGCGGGGGACCAAGAGACCCAGTACTTC
CASSPLAGDQETQYF
>.|.|TRBJ2-7|TRBV28
TGTGCCAGCAGCGACTCCGAGCAGTACTTC
CASSDSEQYF
>TRBD1|.|TRBJ1-4|TRBV27
TGTGCCAGCAGGCGAGGACAGGGGTCTAATGAAAAACTGTTTTTT
CASRRGQGSNEKLFF
>.|.|TRBJ1-4|TRBV5-6
TGTGCCAGCAGCTTGATGGAGCGTGAAAAACTGTTTTTT
CASSLMEREKLFF
>.|.|TRBJ1-3|TRBV11-2
TGTGCCAGCAGCTTAGGAGGGTTTGGAAACACCATATATTTT
CASSLGGFGNTIYF
>TRBD1|.|TRBJ1-2|TRBV9
TGTGCCAGCAGCGGGACAGGGCCGCCGTTTGGCTACACCTTC
CASSGTGPPFGYTF
>TRBD1|once|TRBJ1-1|TRBV4-1
TGCGCCAGCAGCACGCAACAGGGGGCTGGGACTGAAGCTTTCTTT
CASSTQQGAGTEAFF
>TRBD1|.|TRBJ1-5|TRBV27
TGTGCCAGCAGGCAAAATGACAGGGTGGGCAATCAGCCCCAGCATTTT
CASRQNDRVGNQPQHF
>.|.|TRBJ1-6|TRBV11-3
TGTGCCAGCAGCTCCAGGGATTCACCCCTCCACTTT
CASSSRDSPLHF
>.|few|TRBJ2-2|TRBV19
TGTGCCAGTAGTATCGGGTCCCCCTTTAAAGCGGCCGGGGAGCTGTTTTTT
CASSIGSPFKAAGELFF
>.|once|TRBJ1-2|TRBV4-3
TGCGCCAGCAGCCAAGCCGGGGTCCCGCGCTATGGCTACACCTTC
CASSQAGVPRYGYTF
>TRBD1|.|TRBJ1-6|TRBV7-8
TGTGCCAGCAGCTTACAGGGACAGGGGAATTCACCCCTCCACTTT
CASSLQGQGNSPLHF
>.|.|TRBJ2-7|TRBV5-6
TGTGCCAGCAGGCCCGGGGGGCCCACCTACGAGCAGTACTTC
CASRPGGPTYEQYF
>.|.|TRBJ2-3|TRBV6-2/TRBV6-3
TGTGCCAGCAGTAACCCGAGAGTGACAGATACGCAGTATTTT
CASSNPRVTDTQYF
>.|.|TRBJ1-1|TRBV18
TGTGCCAGCTCATCGCCGGGTCCGAACACTGAAGCTTTCTTT
CASSSPGPNTEAFF
>.|.|TRBJ2-3|TRBV24-1
TGTGCCACCAGTGATCGTGGACAGACAGGCACAGATACGCAGTATTTT
CATSDRGQTGTDTQYF